Shown below are 28 T cell receptor beta chains from a single sample sequenced in a study of regulatory T cells in long-lasting Graves disease. Arm-PCR of CDR3 regions and iRepertoire HTBI primers were the basis on which TCR beta libraries were built. TCRdb reprocessed the multiplex PCR reads with MiXCR, giving one entry per CDR3 protein. The data show more than 650,000 distinct CDR3 sequences, around 30% seen once. Time point described: persistent/refractory GD, antithyroid drugs over 5 years with positive TRAb. The TCR library used RNA extracted from PBMCs. Sequenced material: peripheral blood mononuclear cells (PBMCs), taken when the disease was refractory, from a patient treated with antithyroid drugs. The receptors stem from a female donor with Graves disease.

This clonotype was detected only a few times. The rearrangement joins TRBV29-1 to TRBJ2-6; D unclear. The V end was cut by 6 bases, the J end by 0 bases, with 6 bases between. The CDR3 runs to 13 residues. Germline loops: CDR1 SQVTM, CDR2 ANQGSEA. The DNA for the CDR3 is TGCAGCGTCGGAAGCTCTGGGGCCAACGTCCTGACTTTC. It is translated as CSVGSSGANVLTF.

V is TRBV20-1 and J is TRBJ2-7, with D tentatively TRBD2 (6 bases). V lost 8 bases and J lost 4, with 21 bases in between. The V gene's germline CDR1 is DFQATT and CDR2 SNEGSKA (reference sequence). The CDR3 consists of 14 residues. The CDR3: CSTLTRDGAYEQYF. The CDR3 DNA follows: TGCAGTACCCTGACGCGGGACGGTGCTTACGAGCAGTACTTC.

The J gene is TRBJ2-7, the V gene TRBV12-3 or TRBV12-4; possibly TRBD1 for D (5 bases). V was shortened by 2 bases and J by 9 bases, with 17 bases between the two germline ends. The CDR3 is made up of 14 amino acids. CDR3 in amino acids: CASSLKGARFVQYF. The CDR3 DNA reads TGTGCCAGCAGTTTAAAAGGGGCGCGGTTCGTGCAGTACTTC.

This clonotype was recorded a few times. This chain's CDR3 is CASSRKQGAMEQYF. The CDR3 DNA sequence: TGTGCCAGCTCACGTAAACAGGGGGCGATGGAGCAGTACTTC. This chain uses TRBV18 with TRBJ2-7; TRBD1 aligns across 9 bases. The germline V gene has CDR1 KGHSH and CDR2 LQKENI. The CDR3 spans 14 residues. V lost 4 bases to trimming and J lost 7 bases; unmatched junction nucleotides: 8.

Many counts were recorded for this clonotype. J is TRBJ1-1 and V is TRBV6-1; D ambiguous. This CDR3 spans 14 amino acids. Germline V gene data show CDR1 as MNHNS and CDR2 as SASEGT. V was cut by 3 bases and J by 4 bases, with 12 bases left in between. CDR3 sequence: CASSENEASTEAFF. CDR3 DNA sequence: TGTGCCAGCAGTGAGAATGAGGCGAGCACTGAAGCTTTCTTT.

This clonotype came up many times. The chain carries TRBV30 and TRBJ2-5; D not certain. This CDR3 is 11 amino acids long. Germline V gene lookup returns CDR1 GTSNPN and CDR2 SVGIG (reference sequence). The V end was cut by 0 bases, the J end by 4 bases, with 3 bases between. The CDR3 loop reads CAWSVRETQYF. CDR3 DNA: TGTGCCTGGAGTGTACGAGAGACCCAGTACTTC.

DNA for the CDR3: TGCAGTGCCCAACTGACAGGGCGAACTGAAGCTTTCTTT. Protein sequence: CSAQLTGRTEAFF. The genes are TRBV20-1 and TRBJ1-1; 7 bases are shared with TRBD1. Germline V lookup: CDR1 DFQATT, CDR2 SNEGSKA (reference sequence). The length of the CDR3 is 13 residues. Trimming took 6 bases from V and 5 from J; bases not matched to a gene: 9.

This clonotype was recorded at least ten times. This chain links TRBV12-3 or TRBV12-4 with TRBJ1-2; D is unresolved. V gave up 5 bases and J gave up 4 bases, with 11 bases separating them. CDR3 length equals 13 residues. The CDR3 loop reads CASSLSEGYGYTF. As DNA, the CDR3 is TGTGCCAGCAGTCTTTCGGAGGGCTATGGCTACACCTTC.

The gene calls are TRBV7-3 and TRBJ1-1; a weak D match, TRBD1 (6 bases). This CDR3 comprises 14 residues. Germline V gene sequence: CDR1 SGHTA, CDR2 FQGTGA. The V and J ends lost 5 bases and 6 bases respectively, with 16 bases between them. In DNA, the CDR3 is TGTGCCAGCAGCAATCAGGGGTCCGGCGCTGAAGCTTTCTTT. Protein sequence: CASSNQGSGAEAFF.

The V gene is TRBV27, the J gene TRBJ2-7; TRBD2 is a possible D gene (6 bases). Germline V gives CDR1 MNHEY, CDR2 SMNVEV (reference sequence). The CDR3 loop spans 15 amino acids. The ends were cut back, 0 bases at V and 0 bases at J, with 9 bases in the middle. CDR3: CASSLSGEASYEQYF. The CDR3 DNA reads TGTGCCAGCAGTTTATCGGGGGAGGCCTCCTACGAGCAGTACTTC.

The CDR3 nucleotides read TGTGCCAGCAGTGGGAGGTTTGTAGAGGTGGGCACTGAAGCTTTCTTT. This encodes CASSGRFVEVGTEAFF. V is TRBV28 and J is TRBJ1-1; no clear D. This CDR3 is built from 16 residues. V was trimmed by 5 bases and J by 4 bases, leaving 20 bases between them. The germline CDR1 and CDR2 sequences are MDHEN and SYDVKM.

This clonotype has a count of ten or more. The chain carries TRBV12-3 or TRBV12-4 and TRBJ1-5; 10 bases agree with TRBD1. V was clipped by 6 bases and J by 6 bases; unmatched bases: 2. This CDR3 has 13 residues. The CDR3 DNA reads as TGTGCCAGCAGGACAGGGGGCAGTCAGCCCCAGCATTTT. The encoded protein is CASRTGGSQPQHF.

A few counts support this clonotype. The chain combines TRBV6-1 with TRBJ1-3, with D perhaps matching TRBD1 (6 bases). The V end lost 6 bases, the J end lost 4 bases, and 10 bases lay between the germline ends. CDR1 and CDR2 from the germline V gene are MNHNS and SASEGT. The CDR3 covers 13 residues. This chain's CDR3 is CASRSGVGNTIYF. DNA for the CDR3: TGTGCCAGCAGGTCAGGGGTCGGAAACACCATATATTTT.

This clonotype was seen a few times. The chain combines TRBV5-1 with TRBJ1-1, with TRBD1 matching 10 bases. CDR3 length equals 16 residues. CDR1 is SGHRS and CDR2 is YFSETQ in the germline V gene. V dropped 5 bases and J dropped 3; count of bases not matched to a gene: 10. The CDR3 spells CASRQRQGAVDTEAFF. CDR3 in DNA: TGCGCCAGCAGGCAACGACAGGGGGCAGTAGACACTGAAGCTTTCTTT.

V usage is TRBV20-1 and J usage is TRBJ2-7; 13 bases match TRBD2. The V and J ends lost 4 bases and 4 bases, in that order; junction bases with no gene match: 10. CDR3 length: 16 amino acids. CDR1 and CDR2 from the germline V gene are DFQATT and SNEGSKA (reference sequence). The CDR3 spells CSATWPRTSGGYEQYF. CDR3 DNA: TGCAGTGCTACCTGGCCCAGGACTAGCGGGGGTTACGAGCAGTACTTC.

This clonotype was seen a few times. This chain connects TRBV19 to TRBJ1-1, with D possibly matching TRBD1 (5 bases). The germline V gene encodes CDR1 LNHDA and CDR2 SQIVND (reference sequence). V shed 5 bases and J shed 1 base, with 11 bases lying between them. CDR3 length: 14 residues. Here the CDR3 DNA reads TGTGCCAGTAGTGGAAGGGGACCGAACACTGAAGCTTTCTTT. This sequence encodes CASSGRGPNTEAFF.

The rearrangement joins TRBV5-6 to TRBJ2-7; 12 nucleotides agree with TRBD1. Unmatched junction bases numbered 3, after V lost 3 bases and J lost 2 bases. The CDR3 sequence is 15 residues long. Germline CDR1 and CDR2: SGHDT and YYEEEE. As DNA, the CDR3 is TGTGCCAGCAGCTGGGGACAGGGGGCCGCCTACGAGCAGTACTTC. Its protein product is CASSWGQGAAYEQYF.

This clonotype came up many times. The CDR3 coding sequence is TGCAGTGCTCCTATCCAAGAGACCCAGTACTTC. It translates to CSAPIQETQYF. The chain employs TRBV20-1 and TRBJ2-5; D remains ambiguous. The CDR3 is 11 amino acids. V dropped 5 bases and J dropped 1 base, with 5 bases sitting between them. Germline lookup yields CDR1 DFQATT and CDR2 SNEGSKA (reference sequence).

The gene calls are TRBV7-9 and TRBJ1-4; possibly TRBD1 for D (6 bases). Per the germline V gene, CDR1 is SEHNR and CDR2 is FQNEAQ (reference sequence). Trimming shortened V by 6 bases and J by 8 bases, and 25 bases separated the two germline ends. This CDR3 is 17 amino acids long. The CDR3 nucleotides are TGTGCCAGCAGGACTACAGGGTTGGGACGGTTGGGGGAAAAACTGTTTTTT. Encoded protein: CASRTTGLGRLGEKLFF.

The chain carries TRBV6-2 or TRBV6-3 and TRBJ1-1; the match to TRBD1 covers 7 bases. This CDR3 spans 13 amino acids. Germline V lookup: CDR1 MNHEY, CDR2 SVGEGT. Trimming at V came to 8 bases and at J to 0 bases, leaving 3 bases not matched to a gene. CDR3 amino acids: CASQDRVNTEAFF. The CDR3 DNA follows: TGTGCCAGCCAAGACAGGGTGAACACTGAAGCTTTCTTT.

The CDR3 DNA reads TGTGCCAGCAGCTTAGCGGGACAGGGGCGGCAGCCCCAGCATTTT. This gives the protein CASSLAGQGRQPQHF. The chain uses TRBV7-2 and TRBJ1-5, with 10 bases matching TRBD1. The CDR3 spans 15 residues. The V segment lost 0 bases and the J segment 7 bases; nucleotides outside the gene matches: 3. CDR1 and CDR2 from the germline V gene are SGHTA and FQGNSA.

The gene calls are TRBV19 and TRBJ1-4; D may be TRBD1 (5 bases). In germline, CDR1 is LNHDA, CDR2 SQIVND (reference sequence). CDR3 length: 15 amino acids. Trimming stripped 5 bases from V and 2 bases from J, with 12 bases between. This CDR3 reads CASSLSSGTNEKLFF. In DNA, the CDR3 is TGTGCCAGTAGTCTCTCGTCAGGGACTAATGAAAAACTGTTTTTT.

This chain joins TRBV6-5 and TRBJ2-3; 9 bases match TRBD2. The V gene end was trimmed by 2 bases and the J gene end by 1 base; junction bases not matched to a gene: 1. CDR1 and CDR2 from the germline V gene are MNHEY and SVGAGI. The CDR3 spans 15 residues. The CDR3 here is CASSYLAGRTDTQYF. As DNA, the CDR3 is TGTGCCAGCAGTTACCTAGCGGGACGCACAGATACGCAGTATTTT.

This chain uses TRBV18 with TRBJ2-5; 10 bases agree with TRBD2. The J segment lost 1 base and the V segment lost 0 bases, leaving 2 bases of the junction unmatched. Germline CDR1 and CDR2: KGHSH and LQKENI. This CDR3 has 16 residues. CDR3 coding DNA: TGTGCCAGCTCACCACCGGGACTAGCGTTCCAAGAGACCCAGTACTTC. This encodes CASSPPGLAFQETQYF.

This clonotype was picked up a small number of times. The rearrangement uses TRBV11-2 and TRBJ1-6; the D gene is possibly TRBD1 (5 bases). Germline lookup yields CDR1 SGHAT and CDR2 FQNNGV. The CDR3 loop spans 16 amino acids. Trimming took off 1 base at V and 9 bases at J, with 16 bases between the two ends. The DNA of the CDR3 is TGTGCCAGCAGCTTAGCCGGCAGGGTAATAGGTTCACCCCTCCACTTT. It yields the protein CASSLAGRVIGSPLHF. Combining the CDR3 with reference TRBV11-2 and TRBJ1-6 gives the whole variable domain EAGVAQSPRYKIIEKRQSVAFWCNPISGHATLYWYQQILGQGPKLLIQFQNNGVVDDSQLPKDRFSAERLKGVDSTLKIQPAKLEDSAVYLCASSLAGRVIGSPLHFGNGTRLTVT.

Only one count was recorded for this clonotype. V is TRBV9 and J is TRBJ2-7, with D tentatively TRBD2 (5 bases). The CDR3 sequence is 14 residues long. Trimming cost V 0 bases and J 5 bases, with 12 bases left between them. The germline CDR1 and CDR2 sequences are SGDLS and YYNGEE. The chain's CDR3 is CASSVVPGSDEQYF. In DNA form, the CDR3 reads TGTGCCAGCAGCGTAGTCCCGGGAAGCGACGAGCAGTACTTC. The whole variable domain, remainder taken from reference TRBV9 and TRBJ2-7, is DSGVTQTPKHLITATGQRVTLRCSPRSGDLSVYWYQQSLDQGLQFLIQYYNGEERAKGNILERFSAQQFPDLHSELNLSSLELGDSALYFCASSVVPGSDEQYFGPGTRLTVT.

This clonotype was counted many times. V usage is TRBV6-1 and J usage is TRBJ1-2; unclear D gene. The ends were cut back, 0 bases at V and 4 bases at J, with 9 bases in the middle. CDR1 and CDR2 (germline): MNHNS, SASEGT. The CDR3 is 14 amino acids. CDR3 sequence: CASSEAGSSYGYTF. The CDR3 DNA reads TGTGCCAGCAGTGAAGCAGGGAGCTCCTATGGCTACACCTTC.

The rearrangement joins TRBV29-1 to TRBJ1-1, with D possibly being TRBD1 (5 bases). Germline lookup yields CDR1 SQVTM and CDR2 ANQGSEA. V lost 7 bases to trimming and J lost 11 bases, with 20 bases between them. CDR3 size: 12 residues. The DNA for the CDR3 is TGCAGCGCTCTCGAACCGGGGGGACCCGCTTTCTTT. Translated, it gives CSALEPGGPAFF.